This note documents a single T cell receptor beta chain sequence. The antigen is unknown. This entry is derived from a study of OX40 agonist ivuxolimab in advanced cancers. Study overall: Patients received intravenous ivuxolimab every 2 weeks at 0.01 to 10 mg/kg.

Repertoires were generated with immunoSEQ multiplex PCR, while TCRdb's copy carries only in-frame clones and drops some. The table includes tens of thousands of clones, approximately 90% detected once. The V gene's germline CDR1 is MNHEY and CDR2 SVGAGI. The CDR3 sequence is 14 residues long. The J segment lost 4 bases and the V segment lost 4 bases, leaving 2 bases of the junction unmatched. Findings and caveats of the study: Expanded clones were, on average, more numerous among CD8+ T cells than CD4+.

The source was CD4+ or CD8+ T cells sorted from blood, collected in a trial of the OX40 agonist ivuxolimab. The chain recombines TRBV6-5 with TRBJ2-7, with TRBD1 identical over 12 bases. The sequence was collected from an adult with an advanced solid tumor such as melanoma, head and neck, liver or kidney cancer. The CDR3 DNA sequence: TGTGCCAGCAGTTCGGGACAGGGGGCTTACGAGCAGTACTTC. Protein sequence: CASSSGQGAYEQYF.